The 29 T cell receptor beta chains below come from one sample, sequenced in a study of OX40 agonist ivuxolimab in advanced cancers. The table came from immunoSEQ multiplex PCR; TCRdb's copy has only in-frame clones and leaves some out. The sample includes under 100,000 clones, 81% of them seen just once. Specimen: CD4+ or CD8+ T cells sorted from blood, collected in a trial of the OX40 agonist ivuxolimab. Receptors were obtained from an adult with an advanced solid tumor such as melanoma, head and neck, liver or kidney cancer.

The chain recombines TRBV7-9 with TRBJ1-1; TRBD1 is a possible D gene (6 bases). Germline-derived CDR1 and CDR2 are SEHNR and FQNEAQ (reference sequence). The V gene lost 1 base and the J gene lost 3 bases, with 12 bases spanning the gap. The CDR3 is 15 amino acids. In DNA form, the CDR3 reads TGTGCCAGCAGCTTAGATCTCGGGGGGCACACTGAAGCTTTCTTT. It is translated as CASSLDLGGHTEAFF.

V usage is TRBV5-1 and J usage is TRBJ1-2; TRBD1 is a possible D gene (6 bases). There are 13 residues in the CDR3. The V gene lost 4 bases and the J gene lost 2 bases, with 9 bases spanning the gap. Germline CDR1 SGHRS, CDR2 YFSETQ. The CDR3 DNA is TGCGCCAGCAGCACCCAGGGGAACTATGGCTACACCTTC. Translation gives CASSTQGNYGYTF.

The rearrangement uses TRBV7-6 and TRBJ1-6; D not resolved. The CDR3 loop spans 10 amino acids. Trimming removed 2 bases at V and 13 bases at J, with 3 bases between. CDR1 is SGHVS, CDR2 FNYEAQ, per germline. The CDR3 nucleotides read TGTGCCAGCAGCTTATTTCCCCTCCACTTT. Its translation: CASSLFPLHF. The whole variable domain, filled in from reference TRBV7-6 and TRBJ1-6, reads GAGVSQSPRYKVTKRGQDVALRCDPISGHVSLYWYRQALGQGPEFLTYFNYEAQQDKSGLPNDRFSAERPEGSISTLTIQRTEQRDSAMYRCASSLFPLHFGNGTRLTVT.

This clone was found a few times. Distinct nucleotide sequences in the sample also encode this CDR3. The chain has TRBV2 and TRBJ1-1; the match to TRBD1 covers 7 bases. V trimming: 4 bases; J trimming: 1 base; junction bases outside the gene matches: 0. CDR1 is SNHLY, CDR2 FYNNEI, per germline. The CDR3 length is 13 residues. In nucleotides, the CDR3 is TGTGCCAGCAGTGGACAGGGGAACACTGAAGCTTTCTTT. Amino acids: CASSGQGNTEAFF.

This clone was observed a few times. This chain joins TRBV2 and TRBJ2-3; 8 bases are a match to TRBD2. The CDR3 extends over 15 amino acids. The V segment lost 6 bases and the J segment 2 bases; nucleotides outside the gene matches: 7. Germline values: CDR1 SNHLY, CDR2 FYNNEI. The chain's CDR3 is CASRGPLAATDTQYF. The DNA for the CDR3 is TGTGCCAGCAGGGGCCCACTAGCGGCCACAGATACGCAGTATTTT.

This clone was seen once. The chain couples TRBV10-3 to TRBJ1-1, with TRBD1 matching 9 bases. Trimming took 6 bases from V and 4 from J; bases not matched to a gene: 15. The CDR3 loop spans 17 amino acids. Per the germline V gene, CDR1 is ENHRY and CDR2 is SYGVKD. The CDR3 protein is CAIRGGTGSEKGTEAFF. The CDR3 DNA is TGTGCCATCAGAGGGGGGACAGGGAGTGAAAAGGGCACTGAAGCTTTCTTT.

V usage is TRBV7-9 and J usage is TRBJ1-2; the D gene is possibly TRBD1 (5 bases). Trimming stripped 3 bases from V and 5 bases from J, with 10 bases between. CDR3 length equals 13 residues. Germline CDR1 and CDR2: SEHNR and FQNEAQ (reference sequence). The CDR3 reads CASSLQGPYGYTF. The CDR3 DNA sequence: TGTGCCAGCAGCTTGCAGGGACCGTATGGCTACACCTTC.

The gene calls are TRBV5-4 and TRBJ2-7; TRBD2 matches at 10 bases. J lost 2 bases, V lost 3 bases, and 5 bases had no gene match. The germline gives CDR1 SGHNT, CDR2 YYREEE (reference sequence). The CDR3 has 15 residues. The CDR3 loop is CASSSWTSGTYEQYF. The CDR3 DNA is TGTGCCAGCAGCTCCTGGACTAGCGGCACCTACGAGCAGTACTTC.

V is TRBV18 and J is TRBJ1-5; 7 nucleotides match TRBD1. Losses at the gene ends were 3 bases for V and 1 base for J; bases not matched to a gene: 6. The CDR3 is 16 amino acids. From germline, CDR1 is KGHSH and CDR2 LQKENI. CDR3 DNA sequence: TGTGCCAGCTCACCTCGACAGGGAGTAAGCAATCAGCCCCAGCATTTT. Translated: CASSPRQGVSNQPQHF. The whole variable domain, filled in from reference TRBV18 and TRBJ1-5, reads NAGVMQNPRHLVRRRGQEARLRCSPMKGHSHVYWYRQLPEEGLKFMVYLQKENIIDESGMPKERFSAEFPKEGPSILRIQQVVRGDSAAYFCASSPRQGVSNQPQHFGDGTRLSIL.

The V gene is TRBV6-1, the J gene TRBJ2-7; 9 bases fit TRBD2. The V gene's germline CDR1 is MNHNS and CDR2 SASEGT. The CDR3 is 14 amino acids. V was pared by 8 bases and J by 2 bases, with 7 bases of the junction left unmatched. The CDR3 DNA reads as TGTGCCAGCGAGAACAGCGGGGGGACCTACGAGCAGTACTTC. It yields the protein CASENSGGTYEQYF.

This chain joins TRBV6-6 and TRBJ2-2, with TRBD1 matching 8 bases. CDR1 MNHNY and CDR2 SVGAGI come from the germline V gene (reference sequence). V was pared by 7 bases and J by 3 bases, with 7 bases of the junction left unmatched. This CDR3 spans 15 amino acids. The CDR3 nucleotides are TGTGCCAGCACCCCGGACAGGGACTACACCGGGGAGCTGTTTTTT. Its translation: CASTPDRDYTGELFF.

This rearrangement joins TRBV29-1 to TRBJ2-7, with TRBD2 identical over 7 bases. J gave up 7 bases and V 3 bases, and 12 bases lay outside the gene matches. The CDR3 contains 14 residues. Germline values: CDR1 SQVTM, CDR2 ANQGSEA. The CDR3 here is CSVDEGGSRREQYF. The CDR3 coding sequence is TGCAGCGTTGATGAAGGCGGGAGTAGGAGGGAGCAGTACTTC.

This CDR3 is CASSVGGFQETQYF. Written as DNA, the CDR3 is TGTGCCAGCAGCGTTGGAGGGTTTCAAGAGACCCAGTACTTC. The chain couples TRBV9 to TRBJ2-5; D is possibly TRBD2 (6 bases). In germline, CDR1 is SGDLS, CDR2 YYNGEE. V lost 2 bases and J lost 2, with 10 bases in between. CDR3 length: 14 amino acids.

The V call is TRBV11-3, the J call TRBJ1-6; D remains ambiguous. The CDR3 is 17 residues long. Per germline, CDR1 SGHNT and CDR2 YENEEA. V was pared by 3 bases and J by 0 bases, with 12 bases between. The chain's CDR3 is CASSFRQLSSYNSPLHF. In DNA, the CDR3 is TGTGCCAGCAGCTTTAGGCAGCTTAGCTCCTATAATTCACCCCTCCACTTT.

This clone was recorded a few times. As DNA, the CDR3 is TGTGCCAGCAGCTTAGTACAGGGGGCCGGCGGGGAGCTGTTTTTT. Encoded protein: CASSLVQGAGGELFF. The J gene is TRBJ2-2, the V gene TRBV7-9; TRBD1 matches 9 bases. The CDR3 spans 15 residues. Germline CDR1 SEHNR, CDR2 FQNEAQ (reference sequence). V shed 1 base and J 7 bases; nucleotides not matched to a gene: 4.

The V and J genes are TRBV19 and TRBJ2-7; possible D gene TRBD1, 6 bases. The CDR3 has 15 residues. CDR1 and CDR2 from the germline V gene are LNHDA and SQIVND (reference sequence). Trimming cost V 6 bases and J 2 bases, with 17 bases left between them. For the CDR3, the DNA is TGTGCCAGTAGCCCCATTGAGGGGGTAGCCTACGAGCAGTACTTC. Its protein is CASSPIEGVAYEQYF.

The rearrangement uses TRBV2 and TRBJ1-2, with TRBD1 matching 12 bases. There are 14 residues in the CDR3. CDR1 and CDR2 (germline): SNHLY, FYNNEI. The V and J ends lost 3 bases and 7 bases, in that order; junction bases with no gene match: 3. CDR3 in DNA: TGTGCCAGCAGTGAGGGACAGGGGGCGTTTGGCTACACCTTC. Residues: CASSEGQGAFGYTF.

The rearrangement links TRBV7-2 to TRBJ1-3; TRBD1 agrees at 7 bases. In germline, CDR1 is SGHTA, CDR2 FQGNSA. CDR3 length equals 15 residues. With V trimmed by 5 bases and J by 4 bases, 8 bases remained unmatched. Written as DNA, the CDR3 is TGTGCCAGCAGCCCGGGACAGTTTGGAGGAAACACCATATATTTT. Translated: CASSPGQFGGNTIYF.

The CDR3: CASSLGSYGYTF. CDR3 coding DNA: TGTGCCAGCAGCTTAGGTTCCTATGGCTACACCTTC. The chain uses TRBV11-3 and TRBJ1-2; D uncertain. Trimming shortened V by 1 base and J by 4 bases, and 4 bases separated the two germline ends. The CDR3 has 12 amino acids. Germline V gene data show CDR1 as SGHNT and CDR2 as YENEEA.

The CDR3 reads CASTPDRNSPLHF. CDR3 DNA: TGTGCCAGCACCCCGGACAGAAATTCACCCCTCCACTTT. The rearrangement joins TRBV2 to TRBJ1-6, with D perhaps matching TRBD1 (6 bases). Germline V gives CDR1 SNHLY, CDR2 FYNNEI. Trimming shortened V by 7 bases and J by 7 bases, and 11 bases separated the two germline ends. CDR3 length: 13 residues.

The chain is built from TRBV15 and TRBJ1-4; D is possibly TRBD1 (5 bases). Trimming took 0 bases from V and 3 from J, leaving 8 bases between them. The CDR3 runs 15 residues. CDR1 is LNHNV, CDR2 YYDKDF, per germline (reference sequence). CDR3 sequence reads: CATSRDGGANEKLFF. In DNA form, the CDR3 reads TGTGCCACCAGCAGAGATGGGGGAGCTAATGAAAAACTGTTTTTT.

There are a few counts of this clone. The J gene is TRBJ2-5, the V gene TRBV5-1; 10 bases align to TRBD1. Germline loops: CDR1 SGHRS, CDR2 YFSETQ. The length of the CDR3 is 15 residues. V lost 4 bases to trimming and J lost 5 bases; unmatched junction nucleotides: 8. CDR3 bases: TGCGCCAGCAGCCCGACAGGGGGCCGGGGGGAGACCCAGTACTTC. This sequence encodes CASSPTGGRGETQYF.

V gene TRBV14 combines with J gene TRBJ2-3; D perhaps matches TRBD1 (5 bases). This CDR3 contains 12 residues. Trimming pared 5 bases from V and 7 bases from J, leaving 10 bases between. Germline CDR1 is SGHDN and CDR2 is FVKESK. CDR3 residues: CASSAQGYTQYF. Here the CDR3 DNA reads TGTGCCAGCAGCGCCCAGGGTTATACGCAGTATTTT.

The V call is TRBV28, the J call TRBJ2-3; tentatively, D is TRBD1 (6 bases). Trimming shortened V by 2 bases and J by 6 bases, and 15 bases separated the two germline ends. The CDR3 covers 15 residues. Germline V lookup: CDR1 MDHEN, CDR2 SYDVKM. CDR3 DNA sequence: TGTGCCAGCAGTTTAGTTGGGGGCGTTGGGGATACGCAGTATTTT. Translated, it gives CASSLVGGVGDTQYF.

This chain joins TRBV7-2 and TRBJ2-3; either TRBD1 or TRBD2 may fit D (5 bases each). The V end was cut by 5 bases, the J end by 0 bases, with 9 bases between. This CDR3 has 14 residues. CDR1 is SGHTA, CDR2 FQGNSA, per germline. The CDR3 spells CASSPGRSTDTQYF. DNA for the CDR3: TGTGCCAGCAGCCCGGGACGGAGCACAGATACGCAGTATTTT.

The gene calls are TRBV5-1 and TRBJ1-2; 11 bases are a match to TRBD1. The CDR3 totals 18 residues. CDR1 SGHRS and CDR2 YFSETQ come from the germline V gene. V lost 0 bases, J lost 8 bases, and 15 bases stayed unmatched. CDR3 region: CASSLAVGVPDRGRGYTF. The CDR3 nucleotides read TGCGCCAGCAGCTTGGCCGTCGGTGTCCCGGACAGGGGGCGAGGCTACACCTTC.

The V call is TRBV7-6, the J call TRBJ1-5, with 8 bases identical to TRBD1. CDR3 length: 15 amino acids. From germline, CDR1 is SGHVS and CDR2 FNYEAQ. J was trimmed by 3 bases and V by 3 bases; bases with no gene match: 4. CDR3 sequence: CASSFGQGYNQPQHF. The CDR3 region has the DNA TGTGCCAGCAGCTTCGGACAGGGCTACAATCAGCCCCAGCATTTT.

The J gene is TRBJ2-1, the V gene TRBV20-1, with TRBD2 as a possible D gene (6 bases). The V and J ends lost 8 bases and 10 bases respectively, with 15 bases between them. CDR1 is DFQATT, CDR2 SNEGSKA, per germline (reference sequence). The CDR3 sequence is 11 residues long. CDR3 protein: CSSTRGREQFF. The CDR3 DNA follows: TGCAGTTCAACACGGGGGAGGGAGCAGTTCTTC.

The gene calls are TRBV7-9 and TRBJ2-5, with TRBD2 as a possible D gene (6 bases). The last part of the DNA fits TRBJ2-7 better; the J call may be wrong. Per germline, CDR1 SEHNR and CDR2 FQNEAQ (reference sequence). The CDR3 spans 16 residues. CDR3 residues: CASSGPGTLNSYEQYF. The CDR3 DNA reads TGTGCCAGCAGCGGGCCCGGGACTCTTAACTCCTACGAGCAGTACTTC.